The sample holds a few counts of the clone carrying this T cell receptor beta chain. Its matching antigen is unknown. V lost 3 bases and J 7 bases, leaving 10 bases between the germline ends. CDR3 length equals 13 residues. CDR1 is SGHTA, CDR2 FQGNSA, per germline. The source of the sample is a study of T cells after yellow fever vaccination. TCRdb recomputed calls from the 5' RACE reads with MiXCR, one row per CDR3 protein. The table shows almost 600,000 distinct CDR3 sequences, with roughly 14% occurring only once. Study-level results: The study re-detected most primary-vaccination clones after the booster (nearly 97% CD4, 88% CD8). FACS-sorted repertoires might harbor abundant contaminating clonotypes from the bulk population. Some clonotypes were seen in both the CD4 and the CD8 compartments. These made up a small share and likely arose from convergent recombination.

Source: PBMCs, taken on the day of the yellow fever booster vaccination. This rearrangement joins TRBV7-2 to TRBJ2-1; D perhaps matches TRBD2 (5 bases). This sequence originates from a man between 25 and 39 years old who received the YFV17D yellow fever vaccine. CDR3 sequence: CASSFLGGNEQFF. For the CDR3, the DNA is TGTGCCAGCAGCTTTTTAGGCGGGAATGAGCAGTTCTTC.